This record concerns one T cell receptor (beta chain) sequence. Only one count was recorded for this clone. The antigen it binds to is not known. Per-nucleotide qualities are absent, and no much larger clonotype sits a single base away. The immunoSEQ Assay was the method used to sequence TCRbeta CDR3 regions. After extraction, genomic DNA underwent amplification by bias-controlled multiplex PCR, followed by high-throughput sequencing. The source study handled its data this way. Collapsing and filtering of sequences were performed to quantify the absolute abundance of each unique TCRbeta CDR3 region. T cell fraction was estimated by normalizing TCRbeta template counts to usable DNA, with usable DNA measured through amplification of reference genes found in all nucleated cells. Repertoire TCRs were annotated as SARS-CoV-2-specific when V gene, CDR3 amino acid sequence and J gene were exactly matched to a known reactive TCR set. The reference SARS-CoV-2 TCR set came from MIRA and was filtered for enrichment in COVID-19-positive ImmuneCODE repertoires, removing public or cross-reactive TCRs. Using the MIRA antigens, annotated TCRs were further analysed by specific ORF or by position within an ORF. Breadth was defined as annotated unique rearrangements over total unique productive rearrangements; depth was the summed frequency of those rearrangements. TCR breadth was compared between groups using two-sided Wilcoxon rank-sum tests. Sourced from immuneACCESS, this table was stored by TCRdb with only in-frame sequences that have V and J called. A share of the clones is absent; for the studies checked, an unresolved V gene accounts for under half, and the remainder has no known explanation. That table gives V, J and clone size, and the DNA gave D and trimming. Recorded for this sample are roughly 100,000 clones; roughly 75% of them occurred a single time. Clones ranked in the top ten supply roughly 17% of the sample.

In the germline V gene, CDR1 corresponds to MDHEN and CDR2 to SYDVKM. The junction shows trimming of 3 bases on V and 6 bases on J, and the gene matches do not reach 11 bases of it. Taken from cysteine to phenylalanine, the CDR3 has 17 residues. Kept here is only the CDR3 DNA, which spans 51 bases and is read in frame from base 1. These data come from a study of Ad26.COV2.S vaccination and SARS-CoV-2 variants (dated by TCRdb to 2020 to 2023). General notes on the study: TCRbeta repertoire sequencing was used to assess the specificity and breadth of SARS-CoV-2-reactive T cell receptors after Ad26.COV2.S vaccination. The TCR-sequenced set comprised about 32 samples: around 20 Ad26.COV2.S vaccine recipients, 5 placebo recipients and 8 SARS-CoV-2 convalescent individuals.

Points the paper makes about the study in general: It was noted by the authors that total T cell responses may have been underestimated by the TCR breadth and depth analyses. Ad26.COV2.S recipients had higher spike-specific TCR breadth than placebo recipients (P = 0.0014). Substantial breadth of spike-specific CD8+ and CD4+ T cell responses was reported after vaccination. Non-spike TCR breadth was comparable between vaccine and placebo recipients, consistent with the vaccine containing only spike.

Reading the label with the study, this specimen's time point is: individuals recovered from natural SARS-CoV-2 infection. Sequences were derived from peripheral blood, sampled after recovery from COVID-19. This receptor was identified in a human donor who had recovered from COVID-19. This receptor chain uses TRBV28 and TRBJ1-6; the central 7 bases match TRBD1. The DNA sequence is given as TGTGCCAGCAGTTTGGGGACAGTCATGGCCCTTAATTCACCCCTCCACTTT. Translated, this gives CASSLGTVMALNSPLHF.